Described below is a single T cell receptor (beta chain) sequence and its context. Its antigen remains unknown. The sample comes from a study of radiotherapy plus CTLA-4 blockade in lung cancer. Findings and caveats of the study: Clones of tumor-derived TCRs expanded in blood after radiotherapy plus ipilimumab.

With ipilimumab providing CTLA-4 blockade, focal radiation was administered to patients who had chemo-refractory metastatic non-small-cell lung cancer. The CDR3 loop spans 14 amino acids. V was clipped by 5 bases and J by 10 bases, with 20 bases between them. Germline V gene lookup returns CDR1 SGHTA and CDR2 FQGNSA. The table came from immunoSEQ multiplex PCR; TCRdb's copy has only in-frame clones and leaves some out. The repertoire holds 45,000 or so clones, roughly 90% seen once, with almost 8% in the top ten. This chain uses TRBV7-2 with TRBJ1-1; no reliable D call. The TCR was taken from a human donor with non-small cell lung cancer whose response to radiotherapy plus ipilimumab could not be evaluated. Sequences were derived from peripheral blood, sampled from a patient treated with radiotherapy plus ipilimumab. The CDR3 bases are TGTGCCAGCAGCCGTCGGGCAGATGACCGGGGAGCTTTCTTT. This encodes CASSRRADDRGAFF.